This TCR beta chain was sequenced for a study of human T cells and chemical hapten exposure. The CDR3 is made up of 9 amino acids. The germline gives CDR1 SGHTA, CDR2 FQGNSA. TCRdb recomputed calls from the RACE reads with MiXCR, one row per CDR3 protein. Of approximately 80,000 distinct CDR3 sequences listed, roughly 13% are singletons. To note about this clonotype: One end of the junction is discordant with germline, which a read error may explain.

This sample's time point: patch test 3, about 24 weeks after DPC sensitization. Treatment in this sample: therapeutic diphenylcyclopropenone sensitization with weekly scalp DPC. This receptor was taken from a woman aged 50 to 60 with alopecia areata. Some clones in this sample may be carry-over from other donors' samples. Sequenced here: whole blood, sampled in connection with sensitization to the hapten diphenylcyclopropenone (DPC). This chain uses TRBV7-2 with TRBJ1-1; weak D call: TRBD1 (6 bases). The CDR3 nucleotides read TGTGCCGGTTCGGGGGCGCAAATCTTT. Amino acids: CAGSGAQIF.